The present entry profiles one TCR beta chain with its context. Its antigen remains unknown. V dropped 6 bases and J dropped 2; count of bases not matched to a gene: 13. CDR1 is MDHEN, CDR2 SYDVKM, per germline. This CDR3 comprises 17 residues. This sample is part of a study of cytomegalovirus exposure and HLA in healthy donors. About the research overall: Earlier, roughly 120 million unique TCR beta sequences were recovered from around 180 million T cells by an analysis.

The study ran its PCR with 60 Vbeta and 13 Jbeta primers. The method was immunoSEQ multiplex PCR; TCRdb's version includes in-frame clones alone and lacks a portion of them. There are 100,000 or so clones in the sample; about 75% occur only once, and more than 4.5% lies in the top ten. Study-wide results and limits: Listed as cytomegalovirus-associated were 150 to 200 TCR beta chains.

V gene TRBV28 combines with J gene TRBJ1-5; 7 bases agree with TRBD1. The sample taken for sequencing was PBMCs. The sequence derives from a woman aged 18-29 years in good health and CMV-seropositive. DNA of the CDR3: TGTGCCAGCAGCTCCCGGGACAGATATATTGGCAATCAGCCCCAGCATTTT. This gives the protein CASSSRDRYIGNQPQHF.